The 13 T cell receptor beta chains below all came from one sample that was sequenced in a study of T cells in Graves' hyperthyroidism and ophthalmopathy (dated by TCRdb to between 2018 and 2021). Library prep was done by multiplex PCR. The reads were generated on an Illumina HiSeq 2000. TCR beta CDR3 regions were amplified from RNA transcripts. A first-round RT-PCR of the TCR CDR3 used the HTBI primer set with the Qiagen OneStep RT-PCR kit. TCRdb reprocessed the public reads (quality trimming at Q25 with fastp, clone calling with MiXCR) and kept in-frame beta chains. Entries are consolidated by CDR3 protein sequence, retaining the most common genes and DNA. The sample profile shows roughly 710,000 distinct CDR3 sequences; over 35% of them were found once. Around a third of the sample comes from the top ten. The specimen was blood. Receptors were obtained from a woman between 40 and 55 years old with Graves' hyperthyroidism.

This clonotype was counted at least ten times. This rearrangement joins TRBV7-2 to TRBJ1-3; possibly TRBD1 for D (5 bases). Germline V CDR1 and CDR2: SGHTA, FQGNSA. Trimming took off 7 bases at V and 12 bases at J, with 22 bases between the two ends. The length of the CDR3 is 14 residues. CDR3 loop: CASTSGRDLTGIYF. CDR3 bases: TGTGCCAGCACCTCGGGCAGGGACCTAACGGGCATATATTTT.

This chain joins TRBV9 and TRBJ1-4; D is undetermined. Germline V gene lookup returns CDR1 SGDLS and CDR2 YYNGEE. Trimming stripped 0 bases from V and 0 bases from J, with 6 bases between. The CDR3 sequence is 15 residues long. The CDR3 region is CASSVVGATNEKLFF. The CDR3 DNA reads TGTGCCAGCAGCGTAGTGGGAGCAACTAATGAAAAACTGTTTTTT.

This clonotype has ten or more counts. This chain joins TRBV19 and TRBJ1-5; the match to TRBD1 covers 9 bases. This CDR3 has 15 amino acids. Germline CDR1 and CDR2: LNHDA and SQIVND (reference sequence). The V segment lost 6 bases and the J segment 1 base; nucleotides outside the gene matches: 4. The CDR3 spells CASRTQGASNQPQHF. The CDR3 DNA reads TGTGCCAGTAGGACACAGGGGGCGAGCAATCAGCCCCAGCATTTT.

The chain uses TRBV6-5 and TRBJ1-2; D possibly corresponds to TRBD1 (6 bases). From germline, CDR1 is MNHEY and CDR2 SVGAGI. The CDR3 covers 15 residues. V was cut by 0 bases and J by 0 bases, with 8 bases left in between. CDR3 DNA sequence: TGTGCCAGCAGTTACTCGGGGGCCGCTAACTATGGCTACACCTTC. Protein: CASSYSGAANYGYTF.

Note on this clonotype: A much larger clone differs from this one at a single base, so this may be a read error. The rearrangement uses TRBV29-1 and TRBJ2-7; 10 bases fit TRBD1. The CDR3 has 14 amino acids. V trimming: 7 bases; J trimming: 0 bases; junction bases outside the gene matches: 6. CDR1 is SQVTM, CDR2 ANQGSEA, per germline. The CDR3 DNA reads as TGCAGCGCTGGCCGGGACAGGGGCTCCTACGAGCAGTACTTC. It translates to CSAGRDRGSYEQYF.

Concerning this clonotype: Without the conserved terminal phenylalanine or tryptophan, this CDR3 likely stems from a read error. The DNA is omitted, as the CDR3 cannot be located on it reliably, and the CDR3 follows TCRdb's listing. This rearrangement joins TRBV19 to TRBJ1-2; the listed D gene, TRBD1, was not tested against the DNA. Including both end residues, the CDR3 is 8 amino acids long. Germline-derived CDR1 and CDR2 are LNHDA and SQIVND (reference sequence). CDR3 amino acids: CASSRGTG.

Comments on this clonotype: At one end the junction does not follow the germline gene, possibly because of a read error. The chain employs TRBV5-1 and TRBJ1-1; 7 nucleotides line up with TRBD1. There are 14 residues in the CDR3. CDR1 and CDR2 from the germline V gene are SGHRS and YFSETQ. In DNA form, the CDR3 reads TGTGCCAGCAGTTCGACAGGGACGGTCACTGAAGCTTTCTTT. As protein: CASSSTGTVTEAFF.

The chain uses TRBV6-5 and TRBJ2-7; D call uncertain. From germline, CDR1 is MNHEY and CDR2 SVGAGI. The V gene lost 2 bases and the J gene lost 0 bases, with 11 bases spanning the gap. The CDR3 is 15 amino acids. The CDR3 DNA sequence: TGTGCCAGCAGTTACGACTTGTCAGGCTCCTACGAGCAGTACTTC. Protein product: CASSYDLSGSYEQYF.

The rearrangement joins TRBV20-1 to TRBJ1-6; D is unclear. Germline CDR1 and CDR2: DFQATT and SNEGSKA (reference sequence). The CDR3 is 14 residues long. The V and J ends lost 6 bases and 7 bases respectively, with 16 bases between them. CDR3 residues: CSARGPPINSPLHF. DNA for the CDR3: TGCAGTGCCCGCGGGCCCCCGATCAATTCACCCCTCCACTTT.

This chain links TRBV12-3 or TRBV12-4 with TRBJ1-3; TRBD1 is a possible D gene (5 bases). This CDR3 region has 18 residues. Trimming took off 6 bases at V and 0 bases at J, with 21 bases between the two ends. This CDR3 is CASRDFEGRQSSGNTIYF. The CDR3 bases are TGTGCCAGCAGGGACTTCGAGGGACGGCAAAGCTCTGGAAACACCATATATTTT.

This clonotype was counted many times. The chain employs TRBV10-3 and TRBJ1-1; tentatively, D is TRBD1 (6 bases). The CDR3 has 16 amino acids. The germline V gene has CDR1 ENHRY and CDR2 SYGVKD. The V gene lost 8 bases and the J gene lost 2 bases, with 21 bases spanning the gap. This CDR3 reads CAIGSEGGISNTEAFF. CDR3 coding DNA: TGTGCCATCGGCTCCGAGGGGGGAATTTCCAACACTGAAGCTTTCTTT.

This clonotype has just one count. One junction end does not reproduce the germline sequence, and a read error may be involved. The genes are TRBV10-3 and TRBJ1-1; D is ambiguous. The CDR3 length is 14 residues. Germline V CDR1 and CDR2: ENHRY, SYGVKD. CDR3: CAIGGGSLNTAAFF. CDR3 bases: TGTGCCATCGGAGGAGGGTCCTTGAACACTGCAGCTTTCTTT.

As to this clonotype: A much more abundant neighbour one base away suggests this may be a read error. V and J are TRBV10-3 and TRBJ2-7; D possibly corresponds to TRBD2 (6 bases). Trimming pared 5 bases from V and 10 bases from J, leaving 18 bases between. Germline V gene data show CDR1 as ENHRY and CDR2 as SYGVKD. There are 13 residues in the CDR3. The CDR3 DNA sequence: TGTGCCATCAGTTACTCCGGAGGGCTCGAACAGTACTTC. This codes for CAISYSGGLEQYF.